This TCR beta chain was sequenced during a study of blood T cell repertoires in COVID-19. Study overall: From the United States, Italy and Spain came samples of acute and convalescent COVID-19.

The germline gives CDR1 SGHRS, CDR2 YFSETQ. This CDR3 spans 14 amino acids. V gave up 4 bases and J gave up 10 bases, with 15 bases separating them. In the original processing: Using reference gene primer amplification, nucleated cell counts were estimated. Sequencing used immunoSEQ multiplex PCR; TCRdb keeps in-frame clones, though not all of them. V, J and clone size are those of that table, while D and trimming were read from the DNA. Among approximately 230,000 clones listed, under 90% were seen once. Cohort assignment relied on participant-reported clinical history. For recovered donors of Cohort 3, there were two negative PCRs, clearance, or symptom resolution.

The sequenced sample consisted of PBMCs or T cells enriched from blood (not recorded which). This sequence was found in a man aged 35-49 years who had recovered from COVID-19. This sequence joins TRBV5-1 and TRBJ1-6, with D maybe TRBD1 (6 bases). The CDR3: CASSATGSRSPLHF. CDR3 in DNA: TGCGCCAGCAGCGCTACAGGGTCCCGGTCACCCCTCCACTTT.